This TCR beta chain stems from a study of T-cell reconstitution after alpha-beta-depleted transplantation in children. Molecular barcoding with unique molecular identifiers was used for the TCRbeta library. One entry per CDR3 protein, called by TCRdb with MiXCR from the PCR reads. The table lists 330,000 or so distinct CDR3 sequences, 9% to 12% of them singletons. This TCR was recovered from a human donor who donated a stem cell graft to a child with acute lymphoblastic leukemia. This sample comprised PBMCs from the stem cell graft donor, obtained from the stem cell graft.

The CDR3: CASSNDRGTEAFF. The CDR3 DNA sequence: TGCGCCAGCAGCAACGACAGGGGTACTGAAGCTTTCTTT. The chain combines TRBV5-1 with TRBJ1-1; 8 nucleotides agree with TRBD1. Germline assignment: CDR1 SGHRS and CDR2 YFSETQ. Trimming took 4 bases from V and 5 from J; bases not matched to a gene: 4. CDR3 length: 13 residues.